One and the same sample provided the 21 T cell receptor beta chains below, sequenced in a study of shared clonotypes between healthy human individuals (TCRdb year 2020). The method was the immunoSEQ multiplex PCR assay. Imported from immuneACCESS, the table was reduced by TCRdb to in-frame sequences with V and J called. These copies leave out some clones; in studies compared against another copy, an unresolved V gene accounts for under half, and the cause of the remainder is not known. This sample comprises 2 million to 2.5 million clones, around 95% of them detected only once. 0.1% to 0.15% of the sample rests with the top ten. Sequencing was done on a sample of naive CD4+ T cells sorted from blood. The cell subset or site tag for this specimen amounts to: CD45RA+ positively selected. The source is a man between 18 and 29 years old in good health.

The gene calls are TRBV25-1 and TRBJ1-5, with D tentatively TRBD1 (5 bases). The CDR3 is 13 residues long. V was shortened by 6 bases and J by 3 bases, with 9 bases between the two germline ends. Germline lookup yields CDR1 MGHDK and CDR2 SYGVNS. The CDR3 region is CASRGRDNQPQHF. The CDR3 DNA reads as TGTGCCAGCAGGGGGCGGGACAATCAGCCCCAGCATTTT. The entire variable domain, with the rest obtained from reference TRBV25-1 and TRBJ1-5, is as follows: EADIYQTPRYLVIGTGKKITLECSQTMGHDKMYWYQQDPGMELHLIHYSYGVNSTEKGDLSSESTVSRIRTEHFPLTLESARPSHTSQYLCASRGRDNQPQHFGDGTRLSIL.

The chain couples TRBV5-1 to TRBJ1-6; TRBD1 might be the D (5 bases). Trimming left V 2 bases short and J 9 bases short, with 12 bases between. Germline assignment: CDR1 SGHRS and CDR2 YFSETQ. This CDR3 spans 14 amino acids. The CDR3 DNA follows: TGCGCCAGCAGCTTCACCTTGGGGGGTTCACCCCTCCACTTT. Protein sequence: CASSFTLGGSPLHF.

This chain uses TRBV5-1 with TRBJ1-6; 7 nucleotides line up with TRBD1. Germline V gene data show CDR1 as SGHRS and CDR2 as YFSETQ. Trimming cost V 6 bases and J 7 bases; bases outside gene matches: 7. The CDR3 is 14 residues long. The CDR3 bases are TGCGCCAGCAAACCGGGACAGAAAAATTCACCCCTCCACTTT. Translated, it gives CASKPGQKNSPLHF.

Turning to this clone: The same CDR3 also results from other DNA sequences found in this sample. The V call is TRBV10-3, the J call TRBJ2-3; the D gene is possibly TRBD2 (5 bases). CDR3 length: 14 residues. V lost 0 bases and J lost 2, with 6 bases in between. In germline, CDR1 is ENHRY, CDR2 SYGVKD. CDR3 sequence reads: CAISESLATDTQYF. For the CDR3, the DNA is TGTGCCATCAGTGAGTCCCTAGCCACAGATACGCAGTATTTT.

The chain has TRBV25-1 and TRBJ2-3, with D perhaps TRBD2 (5 bases). The CDR3 loop spans 16 amino acids. V lost 2 bases, J lost 0 bases, and 12 bases lay in between. Germline loops: CDR1 MGHDK, CDR2 SYGVNS. CDR3 sequence: CASSERSGGSTDTQYF. The CDR3 DNA reads TGTGCCAGCAGTGAACGCTCGGGCGGGAGCACAGATACGCAGTATTTT.

V usage is TRBV27 and J usage is TRBJ2-7; the match to TRBD1 covers 9 bases. The germline gives CDR1 MNHEY, CDR2 SMNVEV (reference sequence). The CDR3 loop spans 16 amino acids. Trimming cost V 2 bases and J 3 bases; bases outside gene matches: 8. CDR3 loop: CASSLQGDRASYEQYF. The CDR3 bases are TGTGCCAGCAGTTTACAAGGGGACAGGGCGAGCTACGAGCAGTACTTC.

The chain employs TRBV5-1 and TRBJ2-7; 9 bases map to TRBD1. The V gene end was trimmed by 3 bases and the J gene end by 3 bases; junction bases not matched to a gene: 4. The germline V gene has CDR1 SGHRS and CDR2 YFSETQ. The CDR3 loop spans 14 amino acids. The CDR3 sequence is CASSSLTGGYEQYF. The CDR3 DNA reads TGCGCCAGCAGCTCATTGACAGGGGGCTACGAGCAGTACTTC.

J is TRBJ2-5 and V is TRBV5-1, with D maybe TRBD2 (6 bases). From germline, CDR1 is SGHRS and CDR2 YFSETQ. CDR3 length: 16 amino acids. Between the trimmed V and J ends, which lost 0 bases and 1 base, there was a span of 13 bases. The CDR3 nucleotides are TGCGCCAGCAGCTTGGCTTCCGGGAGTGTCCAAGAGACCCAGTACTTC. Encoded protein: CASSLASGSVQETQYF.

This clone has a single count. The chain couples TRBV15 to TRBJ2-1; 11 bases line up with TRBD2. V lost 3 bases, J lost 9 bases, and 4 bases stayed unmatched. Germline V lookup: CDR1 LNHNV, CDR2 YYDKDF (reference sequence). This CDR3 region has 14 residues. CDR3 loop: CATSRGLAALEQFF. As DNA, the CDR3 is TGTGCCACCAGCAGGGGACTAGCGGCCCTTGAGCAGTTCTTC.

CDR3 sequence (DNA): TGTGCCAGTAGGACAGGGAGTCAGCAGTACTTC. Translated: CASRTGSQQYF. The chain employs TRBV19 and TRBJ2-7; TRBD1 aligns across 7 bases. Germline assignment: CDR1 LNHDA and CDR2 SQIVND (reference sequence). The CDR3 consists of 11 residues. V lost 6 bases and J lost 8; bases outside the gene matches: 4.

Here the CDR3 reads CASSLGRSYEQYF. The CDR3 DNA is TGTGCCAGCAGCTTGGGCAGATCCTACGAGCAGTACTTC. This sequence joins TRBV7-8 and TRBJ2-7; D remains unclear. The CDR3 loop spans 13 amino acids. V lost 3 bases to trimming and J lost 1 base, with 7 bases between them. Germline-derived CDR1 and CDR2 are SGHVS and FQNEAQ.

The CDR3 DNA sequence: TGTGCCTGGAGTACCCCGGGACAGAGCAATCAGCCCCAGCATTTT. The encoded protein is CAWSTPGQSNQPQHF. This sequence joins TRBV30 and TRBJ1-5; 7 bases match TRBD1. V shed 2 bases, J shed 1 base, and the junction held 5 bases outside the gene matches. In germline, CDR1 is GTSNPN, CDR2 SVGIG (reference sequence). The CDR3 has 15 amino acids.

CDR3 sequence (DNA): TGTGCCAGCAGACCGGGGGAATCGAACACTGAAGCTTTCTTT. Protein sequence: CASRPGESNTEAFF. This chain joins TRBV6-6 and TRBJ1-1; maybe TRBD1 (5 bases). Per the germline V gene, CDR1 is MNHNY and CDR2 is SVGAGI (reference sequence). Trimming removed 6 bases at V and 1 base at J, with 12 bases between. CDR3 size: 14 residues.

On this clone itself: The junction does not match germline at one end; this may be a read error. The chain employs TRBV5-3 and TRBJ2-7, with TRBD2 identical over 11 bases. TRBV5-3 is assigned to the ORF class and has an uncertain function. This CDR3 contains 11 residues. The CDR3 sequence is CARSRMTSGIF. In DNA form, the CDR3 reads TGTGCCAGAAGCCGTATGACTAGCGGGATCTTC.

The CDR3 here is CASRQGDTQYF. The CDR3 DNA is TGTGCCAGCAGGCAGGGGGATACGCAGTATTTT. V and J are TRBV7-3 and TRBJ2-3, with a possible D match to TRBD1 (6 bases). Between the trimmed V and J ends, which lost 6 bases and 6 bases, there was a span of 7 bases. Germline loops: CDR1 SGHTA, CDR2 FQGTGA. This CDR3 is 11 amino acids long.

V gene TRBV7-9 combines with J gene TRBJ1-3; D call uncertain. The CDR3 spans 14 residues. The germline gives CDR1 SEHNR, CDR2 FQNEAQ (reference sequence). V gave up 5 bases and J gave up 5 bases, with 13 bases separating them. CDR3: CASSKELLRNTIYF. The CDR3 bases are TGTGCCAGCAGCAAAGAGCTCCTGCGAAACACCATATATTTT.

Here the CDR3 DNA reads TGTGCCACCAGCAGAGGGGGGGCCCCTGAAGCTTTCTTT. Its translation: CATSRGGAPEAFF. The V gene is TRBV15, the J gene TRBJ1-1; D is possibly TRBD1 (6 bases). The CDR3 is made up of 13 amino acids. CDR1 and CDR2 from the germline V gene are LNHNV and YYDKDF (reference sequence). Trimming removed 1 base at V and 6 bases at J, with 9 bases between.

The V call is TRBV10-3, the J call TRBJ1-2; a possible D gene is TRBD1 (5 bases). Trimming left V 4 bases short and J 4 bases short, with 10 bases between. The CDR3 has 13 amino acids. CDR1 ENHRY and CDR2 SYGVKD come from the germline V gene. This CDR3 reads CAISGQGPYGYTF. The CDR3 DNA reads TGTGCCATCAGTGGGCAGGGTCCCTATGGCTACACCTTC.

Concerning this clone: Other nucleotide sequences from this sample produce the same CDR3. The chain is built from TRBV25-1 and TRBJ2-6; D is ambiguous. From germline, CDR1 is MGHDK and CDR2 SYGVNS. The V gene lost 6 bases and the J gene lost 2 bases, with 5 bases spanning the gap. This CDR3 spans 13 amino acids. The CDR3 nucleotides are TGTGCCAGCAGCGAGCCTGGGGCCAACGTCCTGACTTTC. Translating gives CASSEPGANVLTF.

V and J are TRBV21-1 and TRBJ1-1. TRBV21-1 is a listed pseudogene. The CDR3 covers 13 residues. CDR3 in amino acids: CASSPRRAGAAFF. Here the CDR3 DNA reads TGTGCCAGCAGCCCCCGGAGGGCAGGGGCAGCTTTCTTT.

The chain couples TRBV9 to TRBJ2-2, with 12 bases lining up with TRBD1. The CDR3 contains 14 residues. J gave up 7 bases and V 5 bases, and 3 bases lay outside the gene matches. CDR1 is SGDLS and CDR2 is YYNGEE in the germline V gene. The CDR3 here is CASSRDRGLGELFF. CDR3 nucleotide sequence: TGTGCCAGCAGTCGGGACAGGGGGCTCGGGGAGCTGTTTTTT.